These 11 T cell receptor beta chains came from one sample sequenced in a study of CD8 T cells in Susac syndrome. cDNA came from about 0.46 to 1 ug RNA primed by random hexamers. TCRdb passed the immunoSEQ multiplex PCR reads through MiXCR, listing each CDR3 protein once. Among around 270,000 distinct CDR3 sequences listed, 65% to 90% were seen once. Input material: CD8+ T cells from PBMCs. The receptor source for this set is a human donor with multiple sclerosis.

This chain uses TRBV28 with TRBJ1-2; the D is unclear. This CDR3 has 13 residues. CDR1 is MDHEN, CDR2 SYDVKM, per germline. Trimming took off 5 bases at V and 5 bases at J, with 12 bases between the two ends. CDR3: CASSPPWGYGYTF. The DNA for the CDR3 is TGTGCCAGCAGTCCCCCATGGGGATATGGCTACACCTTC.

This sequence joins TRBV6-2 or TRBV6-3 and TRBJ1-1; D unresolved. Per germline, CDR1 MNHEY and CDR2 SVGEGT. This CDR3 has 11 amino acids. V shed 2 bases and J shed 6 bases, with 4 bases lying between them. The CDR3 loop reads CASSYGPEAFF. The CDR3 bases are TGTGCCAGCAGTTACGGTCCTGAAGCTTTCTTT.

V gene TRBV28 combines with J gene TRBJ2-5; 9 nucleotides align to TRBD2. Germline V lookup: CDR1 MDHEN, CDR2 SYDVKM. J gave up 3 bases and V 11 bases, and 7 bases lay outside the gene matches. The length of the CDR3 is 13 residues. CDR3 protein: CASEVAGEETQYF. CDR3 bases: TGTGCCTCCGAGGTAGCGGGGGAAGAGACCCAGTACTTC.

V gene TRBV10-3 combines with J gene TRBJ2-3, with D possibly matching TRBD2 (6 bases). The CDR3 length is 16 residues. Germline V CDR1 and CDR2: ENHRY, SYGVKD. The V end lost 5 bases, the J end lost 0 bases, and 15 bases lay between the germline ends. CDR3 sequence (DNA): TGTGCCATCAGTCGGGGGACGGGACGAAGCACAGATACGCAGTATTTT. The encoded protein is CAISRGTGRSTDTQYF.

The V gene is TRBV20-1, the J gene TRBJ2-7; 12 bases are a match to TRBD2. The length of the CDR3 is 15 residues. The germline V gene has CDR1 DFQATT and CDR2 SNEGSKA (reference sequence). V shed 6 bases and J 3 bases; nucleotides not matched to a gene: 9. CDR3 sequence reads: CSATLRTSGIYEQYF. The DNA for the CDR3 is TGCAGTGCCACCTTAAGGACTAGCGGGATCTACGAGCAGTACTTC.

J is TRBJ2-7 and V is TRBV4-3, with D possibly being TRBD1 or TRBD2 (7 bases each). The V gene lost 2 bases and the J gene lost 4 bases, with 15 bases spanning the gap. The V gene's germline CDR1 is LGHNA and CDR2 YSLEER. The CDR3 runs to 15 residues. Here the CDR3 reads CASSQQGGGLYEQYF. The CDR3, as DNA: TGCGCCAGCAGCCAACAGGGAGGGGGCCTATACGAGCAGTACTTC.

The J gene is TRBJ2-1, the V gene TRBV29-1; 14 nucleotides agree with TRBD2. With V trimmed by 1 base and J by 3 bases, 11 bases remained unmatched. The CDR3 loop spans 19 amino acids. Germline loops: CDR1 SQVTM, CDR2 ANQGSEA. The chain's CDR3 is CSVEGGRGTSGSFYNEQFF. DNA of the CDR3: TGCAGCGTTGAAGGAGGGCGGGGGACTAGCGGGAGCTTCTACAATGAGCAGTTCTTC.

This chain connects TRBV13 to TRBJ2-7; 8 bases are shared with TRBD1. CDR3 size: 14 residues. In germline, CDR1 is PRHDT, CDR2 FYEKMQ (reference sequence). The ends lost 5 bases at V and 2 bases at J; junction bases unmatched: 5. CDR3 DNA sequence: TGTGCCAGCAGCCCCGAGGGACAGGCCTACGAGCAGTACTTC. Translating gives CASSPEGQAYEQYF. The full variable domain, completed using reference TRBV13 and TRBJ2-7, is AAGVIQSPRHLIKEKRETATLKCYPIPRHDTVYWYQQGPGQDPQFLISFYEKMQSDKGSIPDRFSAQQFSDYHSELNMSSLELGDSALYFCASSPEGQAYEQYFGPGTRLTVT.

This chain connects TRBV28 to TRBJ2-1; TRBD2 aligns across 11 bases. V was clipped by 8 bases and J by 8 bases; unmatched bases: 14. Germline values: CDR1 MDHEN, CDR2 SYDVKM. The CDR3 consists of 16 residues. The CDR3 reads CASSSSSGRLRDEQFF. The CDR3 region has the DNA TGTGCCAGCTCTAGTTCTAGCGGGAGGCTTAGGGATGAGCAGTTCTTC.

J is TRBJ2-7 and V is TRBV12-3 or TRBV12-4; no definite D call. This CDR3 contains 13 residues. V was clipped by 2 bases and J by 4 bases, with 9 bases between them. CDR3 sequence reads: CASSLRVGYEQYF. DNA of the CDR3: TGTGCCAGCAGTTTACGGGTCGGGTACGAGCAGTACTTC.

This chain links TRBV4-1 with TRBJ2-1, with 10 bases matching TRBD2. Germline values: CDR1 MGHRA, CDR2 YSYEKL. Trimming removed 3 bases from V and 15 bases from J; junction bases left unmatched: 14. This CDR3 contains 15 residues. The CDR3 loop is CASSHEGLAERVGFF. The CDR3 nucleotides are TGCGCCAGCAGCCACGAAGGACTAGCGGAAAGGGTCGGGTTCTTC.